A single sample is the source of the 18 T cell receptor beta chains below, sequenced in a study of molecular identifiers for immune sequencing clone quantification. Using its own MiXCR run on the PCR reads, TCRdb lists one record per CDR3 protein. The sample gives some 93,000 distinct CDR3 sequences, 21% of which show up once; about 1% is in the top ten. Sequenced input: naive CD8+ T cells from blood, with Jurkat cell RNA spiked in. Indicated subset: FACS-sorted CD8+CD4-CCR7+CD45RA+ naive T cells. The receptors come from a human donor in good health. Some libraries in this study had Jurkat cell RNA spiked in.

This clonotype was observed at least ten times. The chain uses TRBV7-9 and TRBJ2-3; TRBD2 matches at 7 bases. There are 16 residues in the CDR3. CDR1 SEHNR and CDR2 FQNEAQ come from the germline V gene (reference sequence). Trimming took 2 bases from V and 6 from J; bases not matched to a gene: 11. For the CDR3, the DNA is TGTGCCAGCAGCTTATTGGCGGGAGAAGGAGCTGATACGCAGTATTTT. This codes for CASSLLAGEGADTQYF.

This CDR3 reads CASSLRDRRIDEQFF. Written as DNA, the CDR3 is TGTGCCAGCAGCTTACGCGACAGGAGGATCGATGAGCAGTTCTTC. The chain is built from TRBV11-2 and TRBJ2-1; perhaps TRBD1 as D (6 bases). CDR1 and CDR2 (germline): SGHAT, FQNNGV. This CDR3 has 15 amino acids. V lost 2 bases and J 8 bases, leaving 16 bases between the germline ends.

This clonotype was counted many times. The CDR3: CASSPPDRLEQYF. For the CDR3, the DNA is TGTGCCAGCAGCCCTCCCGACAGGCTCGAGCAGTACTTC. The chain carries TRBV7-9 and TRBJ2-7, with D possibly being TRBD1 (6 bases). From germline, CDR1 is SEHNR and CDR2 FQNEAQ (reference sequence). V lost 5 bases, J lost 6 bases, and 14 bases lay in between. CDR3 size: 13 residues.

On this clonotype itself: It may be a read error: a sequence one base away is much more abundant. V gene TRBV6-8 combines with J gene TRBJ1-6; D perhaps matches TRBD1 (5 bases). CDR1 and CDR2 (germline): MNHGY, SAAAGT. The CDR3 contains 14 residues. V dropped 10 bases and J dropped 10 bases, with 20 bases sitting between them. CDR3 sequence reads: CANPRGGLRSPLHF. The CDR3 DNA sequence: TGTGCCAACCCTCGGGGGGGATTAAGGTCACCCCTCCACTTT.

The rearrangement uses TRBV30 and TRBJ2-7; D perhaps matches TRBD2 (6 bases). The ends were cut back, 4 bases at V and 2 bases at J, with 12 bases in the middle. Germline CDR1 reads GTSNPN; CDR2 reads SVGIG (reference sequence). This CDR3 has 13 amino acids. The CDR3 DNA sequence: TGTGCCTGGAACGGGGAGGCGGCCTACGAGCAGTACTTC. Amino acids: CAWNGEAAYEQYF.

The chain has TRBV4-3 and TRBJ2-7; 11 nucleotides align to TRBD2. CDR1 is LGHNA and CDR2 is YSLEER in the germline V gene. The CDR3 totals 16 residues. The trim removed 3 bases at V and 6 bases at J, leaving 10 bases unmatched. The chain's CDR3 is CASSQDLAGGLGEQYF. The CDR3 bases are TGCGCCAGCAGCCAGGATCTAGCGGGAGGTTTAGGCGAGCAGTACTTC.

Many counts were recorded for this clonotype. The chain joins TRBV7-6 to TRBJ2-3, with TRBD2 matching over 7 bases. Germline-derived CDR1 and CDR2 are SGHVS and FNYEAQ. Trimming removed 5 bases from V and 4 bases from J; junction bases left unmatched: 18. The CDR3 has 18 residues. In DNA form, the CDR3 reads TGTGCCAGCAGCCGCTACCCGGGACTACCGACGATCGCAGATACGCAGTATTTT. The encoded protein is CASSRYPGLPTIADTQYF.

The chain links TRBV24-1 to TRBJ2-1, with a tentative D call TRBD2 (6 bases). With 5 bases removed from V and 9 bases from J, the gap between germline ends came to 13 bases. Germline lookup yields CDR1 KGHDR and CDR2 SFDVKD. The CDR3 length is 13 residues. CDR3 DNA: TGTGCCACCAGTGCGGGACTCTCCACTGAGCAGTTCTTC. It yields the protein CATSAGLSTEQFF.

This rearrangement joins TRBV6-2 or TRBV6-3 to TRBJ1-2; D unclear. V gave up 3 bases and J gave up 11 bases, with 10 bases separating them. This CDR3 contains 11 residues. CDR1 is MNHEY, CDR2 SVGEGT, per germline. CDR3 in amino acids: CASSYPDPYTF. Written as DNA, the CDR3 is TGTGCCAGCAGTTATCCGGACCCTTACACCTTC.

Remarks on this clonotype: Being one base from a much bigger clone, this may be a read error. The genes are TRBV18 and TRBJ1-1; no clear D gene. With 0 bases removed from V and 4 bases from J, the gap between germline ends came to 6 bases. Germline V CDR1 and CDR2: KGHSH, LQKENI. There are 13 residues in the CDR3. CDR3 amino acids: CASSPPGSTEAFF. The CDR3, as DNA: TGTGCCAGCTCACCACCGGGAAGCACTGAAGCTTTCTTT.

This clonotype was counted ten times or more. The J gene is TRBJ2-3, the V gene TRBV7-9; TRBD2 matches 13 bases. This CDR3 is built from 17 residues. V shed 4 bases, J shed 4 bases, and the junction held 8 bases outside the gene matches. Per the germline V gene, CDR1 is SEHNR and CDR2 is FQNEAQ (reference sequence). The CDR3 loop reads CASSYKTSGRAADTQYF. As DNA, the CDR3 is TGTGCCAGCAGCTATAAAACTAGCGGGAGGGCCGCAGATACGCAGTATTTT.

This clonotype has more than one count but fewer than ten. The V gene is TRBV2, the J gene TRBJ1-2; 10 bases are shared with TRBD1. Trimming at V came to 6 bases and at J to 1 base, leaving 5 bases not matched to a gene. This CDR3 spans 15 amino acids. CDR1 is SNHLY, CDR2 FYNNEI, per germline. CDR3 in amino acids: CASREWDRGNYGYTF. Here the CDR3 DNA reads TGTGCCAGCAGGGAATGGGACAGGGGTAACTATGGCTACACCTTC.

In this sample, this clonotype turned up a few times. The chain employs TRBV27 and TRBJ2-3, with unresolved D. The CDR3 is made up of 13 amino acids. Germline CDR1 reads MNHEY; CDR2 reads SMNVEV (reference sequence). The V and J ends lost 3 bases and 5 bases respectively, with 9 bases between them. CDR3 DNA sequence: TGTGCCAGCAGTTTCAATCTGCGAGATACGCAGTATTTT. Translated: CASSFNLRDTQYF.

The J gene is TRBJ1-3, the V gene TRBV6-5; TRBD1 is a possible D gene (6 bases). V was shortened by 0 bases and J by 4 bases, with 22 bases between the two germline ends. CDR1 is MNHEY and CDR2 is SVGAGI in the germline V gene. The CDR3 is 19 amino acids. Here the CDR3 DNA reads TGTGCCAGCAGTTACTCTCCCACCTTCACACAGGGCTTCGGAAACACCATATATTTT. It is translated as CASSYSPTFTQGFGNTIYF.

This clonotype was detected ten times or more. The chain uses TRBV7-9 and TRBJ1-3; no definite D call. The V gene lost 6 bases and the J gene lost 0 bases, with 12 bases spanning the gap. Germline V gene data show CDR1 as SEHNR and CDR2 as FQNEAQ (reference sequence). This CDR3 comprises 15 residues. The CDR3 region has the DNA TGTGCCAGCAGGTCTACAGAGATCTCTGGAAACACCATATATTTT. Translating it yields CASRSTEISGNTIYF.

In its sample, this clonotype was seen many times. The chain's CDR3 is CSAGFSNTEAFF. The DNA for the CDR3 is TGCAGCGCGGGCTTCTCGAACACTGAAGCTTTCTTT. The V call is TRBV29-1, the J call TRBJ1-1; no reliable D call. CDR1 and CDR2 (germline): SQVTM, ANQGSEA. This CDR3 is built from 12 residues. V was pared by 7 bases and J by 1 base, with 10 bases between.

This clonotype was counted once. This could be a read error, since a much larger clone is one nucleotide away. This chain connects TRBV27 to TRBJ1-6, with 8 bases matching TRBD1. This CDR3 is 13 amino acids long. V trimming: 11 bases; J trimming: 6 bases; junction bases outside the gene matches: 6. Germline CDR1 and CDR2: MNHEY and SMNVEV (reference sequence). Written as DNA, the CDR3 is TGTGCCGGCAAGGACAGGGCTAATTCACCCCTCCACTTT. Translated: CAGKDRANSPLHF.

This clonotype was found many times. The rearrangement links TRBV4-1 to TRBJ2-7; 10 bases line up with TRBD1. The germline V gene has CDR1 MGHRA and CDR2 YSYEKL. CDR3 size: 15 residues. After removal of 0 bases from V and 2 bases from J, the junction contained 1 base not matched to a gene. CDR3 coding DNA: TGCGCCAGCAGCCAAGAGGGGACAGGGGCCTACGAGCAGTACTTC. Its protein is CASSQEGTGAYEQYF.